The 21 T cell receptor beta chains reported below all come from one sample, sequenced in a study of shared clonotypes between healthy human individuals. Data came from immunoSEQ multiplex PCR; TCRdb stores just in-frame clones and leaves some out. The repertoire holds roughly 300,000 clones, with 87% as singletons. Sample: memory CD8+ T cells sorted from blood. As to subset: CD45RO+ cells pooled with CCR7-negative TemRA cells. The receptors originated from a man between 18 and 35 years old in good health.

This clone was picked up many times. The chain is built from TRBV4-3 and TRBJ2-5; 9 bases fit TRBD2. This CDR3 has 15 amino acids. Germline loops: CDR1 LGHNA, CDR2 YSLEER. The trim removed 4 bases at V and 4 bases at J, leaving 7 bases unmatched. The CDR3 DNA is TGCGCCAGCAGCCGAAGACTAGCGGACGGAGAGACCCAGTACTTC. Residues: CASSRRLADGETQYF.

The chain employs TRBV28 and TRBJ1-2, with a tentative D call TRBD1 (5 bases). V gave up 7 bases and J gave up 2 bases, with 8 bases separating them. CDR3 length: 12 residues. Germline CDR1 and CDR2: MDHEN and SYDVKM. The CDR3 DNA follows: TGTGCCAGCACAGGGTACAACTATGGCTACACCTTC. This encodes CASTGYNYGYTF.

V is TRBV6-1 and J is TRBJ1-1; D may be TRBD1 (6 bases). Germline CDR1 MNHNS, CDR2 SASEGT. The CDR3 is 14 residues long. Trimming removed 2 bases at V and 4 bases at J, with 11 bases between. In nucleotides, the CDR3 is TGTGCCAGCAGTGAATTATTGGGGGCCACTGAAGCTTTCTTT. Translated: CASSELLGATEAFF.

The chain carries TRBV13 and TRBJ2-7; D may correspond to TRBD1 or TRBD2 (5 bases each). The CDR3 length is 15 residues. Germline V gene sequence: CDR1 PRHDT, CDR2 FYEKMQ (reference sequence). With 3 bases removed from V and 0 bases from J, the gap between germline ends came to 12 bases. In DNA, the CDR3 is TGTGCCAGCAGCTTCGGGACGACCAGCTCCTACGAGCAGTACTTC. Protein product: CASSFGTTSSYEQYF.

The V gene is TRBV4-3, the J gene TRBJ2-7, with D tentatively TRBD1 (5 bases). CDR1 is LGHNA and CDR2 is YSLEER in the germline V gene. The CDR3 loop spans 15 amino acids. V lost 4 bases and J 5 bases, leaving 18 bases between the germline ends. The CDR3 region is CASSPEFRTSNEQYF. The CDR3, as DNA: TGCGCCAGCAGCCCGGAATTTAGGACAAGCAACGAGCAGTACTTC.

Note on this clone: The junction does not match germline at one end; this may be a read error. The rearrangement links TRBV2 to TRBJ1-1; possible D gene TRBD1, 5 bases. The germline gives CDR1 SNHLY, CDR2 FYNNEI. This CDR3 region has 15 residues. This chain's CDR3 is CASREGWDANTEAFF. The CDR3 nucleotides read TGTGCCAGCAGGGAAGGCTGGGACGCCAACACTGAAGCTTTCTTT.

The chain uses TRBV5-1 and TRBJ1-2, with 7 positions matching TRBD1. In germline, CDR1 is SGHRS, CDR2 YFSETQ. This CDR3 region has 14 residues. Losses at the gene ends were 4 bases for V and 2 bases for J; bases not matched to a gene: 5. The CDR3 here is CASSNSGQNYGYTF. CDR3 nucleotide sequence: TGCGCCAGCAGCAACTCGGGACAGAACTATGGCTACACCTTC. Drawing the rest from reference TRBV5-1 and TRBJ1-2, the complete variable domain is KAGVTQTPRYLIKTRGQQVTLSCSPISGHRSVSWYQQTPGQGLQFLFEYFSETQRNKGNFPGRFSGRQFSNSRSEMNVSTLELGDSALYLCASSNSGQNYGYTFGSGTRLTVV.

The chain employs TRBV5-4 and TRBJ2-7; the D is unclear. In germline, CDR1 is SGHNT, CDR2 YYREEE (reference sequence). Trimming took off 4 bases at V and 1 base at J, with 12 bases between the two ends. The CDR3 consists of 14 residues. CDR3 coding DNA: TGTGCCAGCAGCAACGTCGGTCCGTCCTACGAGCAGTACTTC. Translated, it gives CASSNVGPSYEQYF.

Comments on this clone: The same CDR3 can be traced to other DNA sequences in this sample. This rearrangement joins TRBV4-1 to TRBJ2-3, with D uncertain. The CDR3 extends over 12 amino acids. CDR1 is MGHRA, CDR2 YSYEKL, per germline. The V and J ends lost 1 base and 4 bases respectively, with 3 bases between them. CDR3 sequence (DNA): TGCGCCAGCAGCCAAGGGGCAGATACGCAGTATTTT. It yields the protein CASSQGADTQYF.

The chain carries TRBV20-1 and TRBJ1-5; D gene unclear. V dropped 6 bases and J dropped 3 bases, with 6 bases sitting between them. This CDR3 comprises 11 residues. Germline assignment: CDR1 DFQATT and CDR2 SNEGSKA (reference sequence). The CDR3 sequence: CSARDNQPQHF. In DNA, the CDR3 is TGCAGTGCGCGCGACAATCAGCCCCAGCATTTT.

The chain recombines TRBV7-8 with TRBJ2-3; TRBD1 matches at 8 bases. The CDR3 covers 18 residues. Germline trimming cut 2 bases from V and 0 bases from J; bases unmatched to any gene: 10. Germline CDR1 SGHVS, CDR2 FQNEAQ. In nucleotides, the CDR3 is TGTGCCAGCAGCTTAATTACCTCCGGGACAGGAAGCACAGATACGCAGTATTTT. This codes for CASSLITSGTGSTDTQYF.

This clone came up once. V and J are TRBV19 and TRBJ2-7, with 7 bases matching TRBD1. Trimming took 0 bases from V and 6 from J; bases not matched to a gene: 5. Germline CDR1 LNHDA, CDR2 SQIVND (reference sequence). The CDR3 totals 14 residues. The CDR3 nucleotides read TGTGCCAGTAGTATAGACGGGACAGCGGCCGAGCAGTACTTC. Its protein product is CASSIDGTAAEQYF.

This sequence joins TRBV10-2 and TRBJ2-3, with TRBD2 matching over 11 bases. J lost 2 bases, V lost 8 bases, and 3 bases had no gene match. Germline assignment: CDR1 WSHSY and CDR2 SAAADI. CDR3 length: 14 amino acids. Written as DNA, the CDR3 is TGCGCCAGCGGGGGACTAGCGGACACAGATACGCAGTATTTT. Its protein product is CASGGLADTDTQYF.

This clone occurred many times. This rearrangement joins TRBV4-3 to TRBJ2-7, with TRBD1 as a possible D gene (6 bases). The V gene's germline CDR1 is LGHNA and CDR2 YSLEER. The CDR3 is 15 amino acids. V was cut by 3 bases and J by 5 bases, with 17 bases left in between. In nucleotides, the CDR3 is TGCGCCAGCAGCCAGAACAGGGCGGCGCACAACGAGCAGTACTTC. Encoded protein: CASSQNRAAHNEQYF.

This clone showed up just once. CDR3 sequence: CASSALAGEETQYF. CDR3 bases: TGTGCCAGCAGCGCGCTAGCGGGCGAAGAGACCCAGTACTTC. The rearrangement joins TRBV5-6 to TRBJ2-5, with TRBD2 matching 8 bases. In germline, CDR1 is SGHDT, CDR2 YYEEEE. V shed 4 bases, J shed 3 bases, and the junction held 5 bases outside the gene matches. This CDR3 comprises 14 residues. Using reference TRBV5-6 and TRBJ2-5 for the parts outside the CDR3, the full variable domain is DAGVTQSPTHLIKTRGQQVTLRCSPKSGHDTVSWYQQALGQGPQFIFQYYEEEERQRGNFPDRFSGHQFPNYSSELNVNALLLGDSALYLCASSALAGEETQYFGPGTRLLVL.

This clone appeared a single time. The chain links TRBV28 to TRBJ1-2; D unresolved. V was pared by 6 bases and J by 2 bases, with 19 bases between. The germline gives CDR1 MDHEN, CDR2 SYDVKM. This CDR3 spans 16 amino acids. CDR3 DNA sequence: TGTGCCAGCAGGTCCCAAAATCCCGGGAGGAACTATGGCTACACCTTC. Translating gives CASRSQNPGRNYGYTF.

The rearrangement uses TRBV5-1 and TRBJ2-3; possibly TRBD1 for D (6 bases). V lost 0 bases to trimming and J lost 5 bases, with 13 bases between them. This CDR3 is 15 amino acids long. The germline gives CDR1 SGHRS, CDR2 YFSETQ. CDR3 loop: CASSLEPGAVDTQYF. CDR3 coding DNA: TGCGCCAGCAGCTTGGAACCAGGGGCGGTAGATACGCAGTATTTT.

The V and J genes are TRBV10-1 and TRBJ2-1, with 8 nucleotides matching TRBD1. The CDR3 has 14 amino acids. With V trimmed by 4 bases and J by 8 bases, 7 bases remained unmatched. Germline lookup yields CDR1 WNHNN and CDR2 SYGVQD (reference sequence). The CDR3 protein is CASSATDRGHEQFF. The DNA for the CDR3 is TGCGCCAGCAGTGCCACCGACAGGGGACATGAGCAGTTCTTC.

The chain employs TRBV27 and TRBJ1-4, with TRBD1 as a possible D gene (5 bases). The V gene lost 6 bases and the J gene lost 8 bases, with 13 bases spanning the gap. The CDR3 is 13 residues long. Germline values: CDR1 MNHEY, CDR2 SMNVEV (reference sequence). As DNA, the CDR3 is TGTGCCAGCAGAGAGGGGTGGGGCGAAAAACTGTTTTTT. It encodes CASREGWGEKLFF.

V gene TRBV4-1 combines with J gene TRBJ1-5, with D possibly being TRBD1 (5 bases). Germline CDR1 MGHRA, CDR2 YSYEKL. The CDR3 runs to 13 residues. Trimming took off 5 bases at V and 2 bases at J, with 7 bases between the two ends. For the CDR3, the DNA is TGCGCCAGCAGCGGGGCGGGCAATCAGCCCCAGCATTTT. As protein: CASSGAGNQPQHF.

This chain joins TRBV28 and TRBJ2-7; D possibly corresponds to TRBD1 (5 bases). The CDR3 runs to 14 residues. V was pared by 1 base and J by 2 bases, with 9 bases between. Germline V gene data show CDR1 as MDHEN and CDR2 as SYDVKM. The CDR3 loop is CASSLSGHPYEQYF. As DNA, the CDR3 is TGTGCCAGCAGTTTATCTGGACACCCCTACGAGCAGTACTTC.